This T cell receptor (beta chain) was retrieved from a study of read filtering for tumor transcriptome and immune sequencing. Trimming took 2 bases from V and 3 from J, leaving 7 bases between them. The CDR3 spans 13 residues. Germline lookup yields CDR1 SGHTA and CDR2 FQGNSA. At least ten counts were recorded for this clonotype. Molecular barcoded adaptors covering alpha/delta and beta/gamma chains were used on roughly 400 ng RNA. One entry per CDR3 protein results from TCRdb running MiXCR on the reads. The sample comprises more than 45,000 distinct CDR3 sequences, 9% to 15% of which are singletons, and roughly 16% rests with the top ten.

The sequence derives from a donor at least 40 years old with multiple myeloma. This chain joins TRBV7-2 and TRBJ1-1; D remains unclear. Sequencing used a population of CD138-negative cells sorted from bone marrow. CDR3 loop: CASSLYSYTEAFF. The CDR3 coding sequence is TGTGCCAGCAGCTTATATTCTTACACTGAAGCTTTCTTT.